A selection of T cell receptor beta chains follows, all from one sample in a study of cytomegalovirus exposure and HLA in healthy donors. Some clones are missing from TCRdb's copy, which holds only in-frame ones; the method was immunoSEQ multiplex PCR. The table lists around 100,000 clones, roughly 75% of them singletons. Material: PBMCs. The receptor set was obtained from a woman between 18 and 29 years old in good health and CMV-seropositive. The CDR3 runs from the conserved cysteine through the conserved F or W. The D gene is left open where the match is weak. Some rows mark clone size as missing; the rest say once, few, many or name a class of expanded clone.

TRBV9,TRBJ2-5,-,-,CASSVEIGVTETQYF,TGTGCCAGCAGCGTAGAGATAGGGGTGACAGAGACCCAGTACTTC
TRBV19,TRBJ1-5,-,TRBD1,CASSSQGGNQPQHF,TGTGCCAGTAGTAGCCAGGGGGGCAATCAGCCCCAGCATTTT
TRBV19,TRBJ2-1,-,TRBD1,CASSLDRGLNEQFF,TGTGCCAGTAGTCTTGACAGGGGGCTAAATGAGCAGTTCTTC
TRBV20-1,TRBJ2-7,-,-,CSAPDFYEQYF,TGCAGTGCTCCGGACTTCTACGAGCAGTACTTC
TRBV30,TRBJ2-5,-,-,CAWREAETQYF,TGTGCCTGGAGGGAGGCTGAGACCCAGTACTTC
TRBV4-3,TRBJ2-5,-,-,CASSQTGRETQYF,TGCGCCAGCAGCCAAACAGGGCGAGAGACCCAGTACTTC
TRBV6-6,TRBJ1-2,-,-,CASSYEGWGYTF,TGTGCCAGCAGTTACGAGGGTTGGGGCTACACCTTC
TRBV5-6,TRBJ1-2,few,-,CASSLGTEFLYGYTF,TGTGCCAGCAGCTTGGGGACAGAGTTCCTCTATGGCTACACCTTC
TRBV14,TRBJ2-1,-,-,CASSQELARNNEQFF,TGTGCCAGCAGCCAAGAGCTCGCCAGAAACAATGAGCAGTTCTTC
TRBV9,TRBJ2-2,-,TRBD2,CASSAGIAGGTGELFF,TGTGCCAGCAGCGCCGGGATAGCGGGAGGGACCGGGGAGCTGTTTTTT
TRBV5-6,TRBJ2-5,-,TRBD2,CASSLGLAGETQYF,TGTGCCAGCAGCTTGGGGCTAGCGGGAGAGACCCAGTACTTC
TRBV5-1,TRBJ2-7,-,-,CASAHDEGGEQYF,TGCGCCAGCGCCCATGACGAGGGTGGAGAGCAGTACTTC